These T cell receptor beta chains were read from a single sample in a study of T cells in lung cancer brain metastases. Produced via immunoSEQ multiplex PCR; TCRdb's table is partial and in-frame only. The table records under 900 clones, 90% of them present only once. The sequenced material came from tumor tissue from the primary lung tumor. These receptors came from a woman aged 65 to 85 with non-small cell lung cancer. The CDR3 runs from the conserved cysteine through the conserved F or W. Each record gives: V gene, clone size, J gene, CDR3 protein. The size field is filled for only some rows; it gives once, few, many or a size class.

v_call: TRBV28
clone_size: -
j_call: TRBJ1-1
cdr3_aa: CASSYRNWVAFF

v_call: TRBV2
clone_size: -
j_call: TRBJ2-1
cdr3_aa: CASSAGAEYYNEQFF

v_call: TRBV5-1
clone_size: once
j_call: TRBJ2-2
cdr3_aa: CASSLGGRTGTGELFF

v_call: TRBV28
clone_size: -
j_call: TRBJ2-6
cdr3_aa: CASSTPGVSGANVLTF

v_call: TRBV15
clone_size: few
j_call: TRBJ2-1
cdr3_aa: CAIRGREPYNEQFF

v_call: TRBV28
clone_size: -
j_call: TRBJ1-4
cdr3_aa: CASSFNWNPNEKLFF

v_call: TRBV5-6
clone_size: -
j_call: TRBJ2-2
cdr3_aa: CASSPLAGGATGELFF

v_call: TRBV29-1
clone_size: -
j_call: TRBJ2-1
cdr3_aa: CSVEGGTGASDNEQFF

v_call: TRBV5-1
clone_size: -
j_call: TRBJ2-3
cdr3_aa: CASSALAGGETDTQYF

v_call: TRBV5-8
clone_size: -
j_call: TRBJ1-6
cdr3_aa: CASSLSQDSSDYNSPLHF

v_call: TRBV6-6
clone_size: -
j_call: TRBJ2-1
cdr3_aa: CASSQGPYNEQFF

v_call: TRBV2
clone_size: once
j_call: TRBJ1-1
cdr3_aa: CASSESGLYEAFF

v_call: TRBV6-5
clone_size: -
j_call: TRBJ2-7
cdr3_aa: CASRTTSGSTREQYF

v_call: TRBV7-3
clone_size: -
j_call: TRBJ1-2
cdr3_aa: CASSANPGRSGDGYTF

v_call: TRBV6-5
clone_size: -
j_call: TRBJ1-5
cdr3_aa: CASSPGTTDQPQHF

v_call: TRBV27
clone_size: few
j_call: TRBJ2-1
cdr3_aa: CASSFGGLNNEQFF

v_call: TRBV6-5
clone_size: -
j_call: TRBJ1-3
cdr3_aa: CASSETQLGNTIYF

v_call: TRBV5-4
clone_size: -
j_call: TRBJ1-2
cdr3_aa: CASSLEEGGRDGYTF

v_call: TRBV18
clone_size: -
j_call: TRBJ1-1
cdr3_aa: CASSPRSGGRTEAFF

v_call: TRBV18
clone_size: -
j_call: TRBJ2-2
cdr3_aa: CASSPDWGELFF

v_call: TRBV9
clone_size: -
j_call: TRBJ1-2
cdr3_aa: CASSPLGTGHGYTF

v_call: TRBV7-7
clone_size: -
j_call: TRBJ2-3
cdr3_aa: CASSRGAGGTDTQYF

v_call: TRBV5-1
clone_size: -
j_call: TRBJ2-1
cdr3_aa: CASGTGIMNEQFF

v_call: TRBV27
clone_size: few
j_call: TRBJ2-1
cdr3_aa: CASSTYNEQFF

v_call: TRBV2
clone_size: -
j_call: TRBJ1-4
cdr3_aa: CASSLQGLTNEKLFF

v_call: TRBV9
clone_size: once
j_call: TRBJ2-6
cdr3_aa: CASSANGGRVLVGANVLTF

v_call: TRBV5-1
clone_size: few
j_call: TRBJ1-1
cdr3_aa: CASTGRNTEAFF

v_call: TRBV29-1
clone_size: -
j_call: TRBJ1-1
cdr3_aa: CSVEDTNTEAFF

v_call: TRBV9
clone_size: -
j_call: TRBJ1-1
cdr3_aa: CASSVGSLGNTEAFF

v_call: TRBV4-1
clone_size: -
j_call: TRBJ2-7
cdr3_aa: CASNQETGSYEQYF

v_call: TRBV11-2
clone_size: -
j_call: TRBJ2-7
cdr3_aa: CASSPRGGQAGEQYF

v_call: TRBV27
clone_size: -
j_call: TRBJ1-5
cdr3_aa: CASRIGQGSNQPQHF

v_call: TRBV5-4
clone_size: -
j_call: TRBJ2-7
cdr3_aa: CASRPGTDYEQYF

v_call: TRBV5-8
clone_size: -
j_call: TRBJ1-4
cdr3_aa: CASSLKKTGTGPLREKLFF

v_call: TRBV7-9
clone_size: -
j_call: TRBJ1-4
cdr3_aa: CASSLALGGRTTNEKLFF

v_call: TRBV7-3
clone_size: -
j_call: TRBJ2-5
cdr3_aa: CASSTTYSKTQYF

v_call: TRBV5-1
clone_size: -
j_call: TRBJ2-7
cdr3_aa: CASSFSTGFDQVNEQYF

v_call: TRBV27
clone_size: -
j_call: TRBJ1-1
cdr3_aa: CASSRSGTEAFF

v_call: TRBV6-5
clone_size: -
j_call: TRBJ1-1
cdr3_aa: CASSYSEVGTTEAFF

v_call: TRBV19
clone_size: -
j_call: TRBJ1-4
cdr3_aa: CASASETNEKLFF

v_call: TRBV29-1
clone_size: -
j_call: TRBJ2-7
cdr3_aa: CSVGGQGFYEQYF

v_call: TRBV5-5
clone_size: -
j_call: TRBJ1-2
cdr3_aa: CASSVDIVNYGYTF

v_call: TRBV18
clone_size: -
j_call: TRBJ2-3
cdr3_aa: CASSPPELAGGGTDTQYF

v_call: TRBV5-4
clone_size: once
j_call: TRBJ2-1
cdr3_aa: CASTPDFLLFNEQFF

v_call: TRBV4-2
clone_size: -
j_call: TRBJ2-3
cdr3_aa: CASSQEAVALDTQYF

v_call: TRBV28
clone_size: -
j_call: TRBJ2-7
cdr3_aa: CASSTRQYGEQYF

v_call: TRBV19
clone_size: -
j_call: TRBJ1-2
cdr3_aa: CASSTQGQSNGYGYTF

v_call: TRBV9
clone_size: -
j_call: TRBJ2-7
cdr3_aa: CASSVGTGGAYEQYF

v_call: TRBV6-5
clone_size: -
j_call: TRBJ2-7
cdr3_aa: CASSYNGGDPRYEQYF

v_call: TRBV14
clone_size: -
j_call: TRBJ2-3
cdr3_aa: CASSQFRTDTQYF

v_call: TRBV27
clone_size: -
j_call: TRBJ2-7
cdr3_aa: CASSFLGANYEQYF

v_call: TRBV7-9
clone_size: -
j_call: TRBJ2-1
cdr3_aa: CASSFGSWAGADNEQFF

v_call: TRBV7-9
clone_size: -
j_call: TRBJ2-4
cdr3_aa: CASSLSQGFAKNIQYF

v_call: TRBV29-1
clone_size: -
j_call: TRBJ1-1
cdr3_aa: CSAEAPRTEAFF

v_call: TRBV7-8
clone_size: -
j_call: TRBJ1-3
cdr3_aa: CASSLVRGQISGNTIYF

v_call: TRBV5-1
clone_size: -
j_call: TRBJ2-2
cdr3_aa: CASSLNTNTGELFF

v_call: TRBV27
clone_size: -
j_call: TRBJ2-3
cdr3_aa: CASYNRDRASTDTQYF

v_call: TRBV7-9
clone_size: -
j_call: TRBJ1-5
cdr3_aa: CASSRDRVNQPQHF

v_call: TRBV7-9
clone_size: -
j_call: TRBJ1-1
cdr3_aa: CASRPGLENTEAFF

v_call: TRBV30
clone_size: -
j_call: TRBJ2-7
cdr3_aa: CAWSVSGGHEQYF